Each of the 21 T cell receptor beta chains below was sequenced from the same sample in a study of tumor-infiltrating lymphocytes in oesophageal squamous cell carcinoma (dated by TCRdb to the mid-2010s). Receptor libraries were prepared by PCR. The run used an Illumina HiSeq 2000. TCRdb's own reprocessing of the public reads used fastp at Q25 and MiXCR and kept productive beta chains. Under each unique CDR3 protein, matching rows form one entry showing the most common genes and DNA. A total of some 12,000 distinct CDR3 sequences appear in this sample, 50% to 60% of them only once. The ten biggest clones cover around 24% of the sample. The sample comprised esophageal tumor tissue. The receptors were gathered from a male donor with esophageal squamous cell carcinoma.

V and J are TRBV11-1 and TRBJ2-7; TRBD2 agrees at 8 bases. CDR1 and CDR2 from the germline V gene are SGHAT and FQDESV (reference sequence). Losses at the gene ends were 6 bases for V and 2 bases for J; bases not matched to a gene: 3. The CDR3 is 13 amino acids. This chain's CDR3 is CASSRTSTYEQYF. For the CDR3, the DNA is TGTGCCAGCAGTCGGACTAGCACCTACGAGCAGTACTTC. The full variable domain, its missing parts supplied by reference TRBV11-1 and TRBJ2-7, is EAEVAQSPRYKITEKSQAVAFWCDPISGHATLYWYRQILGQGPELLVQFQDESVVDDSQLPKDRFSAERLKGVDSTLKIQPAELGDSAMYLCASSRTSTYEQYFGPGTRLTVT.

V gene TRBV11-3 combines with J gene TRBJ2-3; D perhaps matches TRBD1 (6 bases). The J call may be mistaken, given a closer DNA end match to TRBJ2-7. Germline V gene lookup returns CDR1 SGHNT and CDR2 YENEEA. The CDR3 is made up of 13 amino acids. The CDR3 region is CASSLQGSYEQYF. Written as DNA, the CDR3 is TGTGCCAGCAGCTTACAGGGGAGTTACGAGCAGTACTTC.

This clonotype has just a few counts. The rearrangement joins TRBV7-2 to TRBJ2-5; 7 nucleotides align to TRBD2. CDR1 and CDR2 from the germline V gene are SGHTA and FQGNSA. The V segment lost 7 bases and the J segment 4 bases; nucleotides outside the gene matches: 6. The CDR3 consists of 13 residues. The CDR3 DNA sequence: TGTGCCAGCACTTTTACGGGGGGAGAGACCCAGTACTTC. Protein sequence: CASTFTGGETQYF.

The chain carries TRBV7-2 and TRBJ2-3, with no clear D. The J call may be incorrect, as the DNA end agrees better with TRBJ1-1. This CDR3 has 13 residues. The V gene's germline CDR1 is SGHTA and CDR2 FQGNSA. CDR3 nucleotides: TGTGCCAGCAGCTTAGGGTCTCTCACTGAAGCTTTCTTT. This encodes CASSLGSLTEAFF.

By sample fraction, this clonotype is medium-sized. This rearrangement joins TRBV10-3 to TRBJ2-7; 11 bases are a match to TRBD1. CDR1 and CDR2 (germline): ENHRY, SYGVKD. The CDR3 sequence is 14 residues long. Trimming took 6 bases from V and 5 from J; bases not matched to a gene: 6. For the CDR3, the DNA is TGTGCCATCAGAACTGGACAGGGGGCGGACGAGCAGTACTTC. This sequence encodes CAIRTGQGADEQYF.

The genes are TRBV7-2 and TRBJ2-5; the D is unclear. The DNA end is more similar to TRBJ2-7, so the J call may be wrong. Germline V gives CDR1 SGHTA, CDR2 FQGNSA. The CDR3 is 15 amino acids. This CDR3 reads CASSLEWAVSYEQYF. The DNA for the CDR3 is TGTGCCAGCAGTCTCGAATGGGCGGTCTCCTACGAGCAGTACTTC.

The chain links TRBV12-3 or TRBV12-4 to TRBJ2-1; D might be TRBD2 (6 bases). The CDR3 totals 16 residues. V was shortened by 2 bases and J by 0 bases, with 11 bases between the two germline ends. The CDR3 sequence is CASSLWGESSYNEQFF. The CDR3 DNA follows: TGTGCCAGCAGTTTATGGGGGGAGAGCTCCTACAATGAGCAGTTCTTC.

This clonotype was counted a few times. The chain carries TRBV7-8 and TRBJ2-1; TRBD2 aligns across 11 bases. Gene TRBJ2-7 matches the end of the DNA better, so the J call may be wrong. CDR1 is SGHVS and CDR2 is FQNEAQ in the germline V gene. The CDR3 has 18 residues. CDR3 sequence reads: CASSLLLAGGESVLEQYF. The CDR3 DNA reads as TGTGCCAGCAGCTTATTGCTAGCGGGAGGAGAGAGCGTCCTCGAGCAGTACTTC.

Relative to its sample, this clonotype is medium-sized. The chain carries TRBV7-2 and TRBJ1-1; 8 nucleotides align to TRBD1. The germline gives CDR1 SGHTA, CDR2 FQGNSA. The length of the CDR3 is 14 residues. Unmatched junction bases numbered 0, after V lost 3 bases and J lost 0 bases. The CDR3 bases are TGTGCCAGCAGCTTGGACAGGGTGAACACTGAAGCTTTCTTT. Its protein product is CASSLDRVNTEAFF.

Comments on this clonotype: In this CDR3 the conserved last residue, phenylalanine or tryptophan, is missing, so a read error is likely. It is unclear where the CDR3 begins or ends on the DNA, so no DNA is shown, and the CDR3 is as TCRdb lists it. This chain joins TRBV11-2 and TRBJ1-6; the tabulated D call, TRBD1, remains unverified against the DNA. The CDR3 has 17 amino acids, counting both end residues. The V gene's germline CDR1 is SGHAT and CDR2 FQNNGV. The CDR3 here is CASSFRDRGGETQYFGP.

This clonotype occurred many times. The gene calls are TRBV6-1 and TRBJ1-1; 8 bases are a match to TRBD1. V shed 7 bases, J shed 11 bases, and the junction held 9 bases outside the gene matches. The V gene's germline CDR1 is MNHNS and CDR2 SASEGT. The CDR3 contains 12 residues. The CDR3, as DNA: TGTGCCAGCAATTCCGGACAGGGAAAGGCTTTCTTT. It translates to CASNSGQGKAFF.

The chain has TRBV7-3 and TRBJ2-3, with D perhaps matching TRBD1 (5 bases). The ends were cut back, 6 bases at V and 0 bases at J, with 13 bases in the middle. The germline CDR1 and CDR2 sequences are SGHTA and FQGTGA. The CDR3 extends over 15 amino acids. CDR3 in DNA: TGTGCCAGCAGTGTCAGGGCTTCTAGCACAGATACGCAGTATTTT. Its protein is CASSVRASSTDTQYF.

By share, this clonotype counts as medium-sized. The chain recombines TRBV27 with TRBJ2-7, with D uncertain. This CDR3 is built from 13 residues. Germline V gene lookup returns CDR1 MNHEY and CDR2 SMNVEV (reference sequence). Trimming cost V 2 bases and J 7 bases, with 12 bases left between them. CDR3 region: CASSLGVPGEQYF. CDR3 bases: TGTGCCAGCAGTTTAGGAGTTCCTGGTGAGCAGTACTTC.

V is TRBV7-2 and J is TRBJ1-1, with D perhaps TRBD1 (6 bases). The CDR3 is 14 amino acids. CDR1 and CDR2 (germline): SGHTA, FQGNSA. Between the trimmed V and J ends, which lost 1 base and 6 bases, there was a span of 12 bases. The chain's CDR3 is CASSLDRDTAEAFF. The DNA of the CDR3 is TGTGCCAGCAGCTTAGACAGGGATACCGCTGAAGCTTTCTTT.

This clonotype has a count of ten or more. The conserved phenylalanine or tryptophan is not found at the CDR3 terminus, so this likely reflects a read error. The DNA is omitted, as the CDR3 cannot be located on it reliably, and the CDR3 follows TCRdb's listing. The chain couples TRBV11-2 to TRBJ2-6; the D segment call TRBD1 is taken from the table without a DNA check. The CDR3 is 8 amino acids long, termini counted. The germline gives CDR1 SGHAT, CDR2 FQNNGV. The CDR3 region is CASSSPIV.

This clonotype came up many times. V is TRBV11-2 and J is TRBJ2-3; TRBD1 matches at 8 bases. V lost 3 bases, J lost 0 bases, and 8 bases stayed unmatched. Germline values: CDR1 SGHAT, CDR2 FQNNGV. CDR3 length equals 17 residues. The CDR3 is CASSFRGGQGSTDTQYF. For the CDR3, the DNA is TGTGCCAGCAGCTTCCGCGGTGGACAGGGAAGCACAGATACGCAGTATTTT.

The chain joins TRBV12-5 to TRBJ2-5; 14 nucleotides line up with TRBD2. The better agreement between TRBJ2-1 and the DNA end casts doubt on the J call. The CDR3 totals 16 residues. Germline CDR1 and CDR2: LGHNT and FRNRAP. CDR3 coding DNA: TGTGCTAGTGGTTCCGGACTAGCGGGAGGATACAATGAGCAGTTCTTC. It yields the protein CASGSGLAGGYNEQFF.

The chain is built from TRBV28 and TRBJ1-1; D possibly corresponds to TRBD1 (6 bases). Germline values: CDR1 MDHEN, CDR2 SYDVKM. This CDR3 is 14 amino acids long. V was trimmed by 4 bases and J by 5 bases, leaving 14 bases between them. The CDR3 spells CASSSYRVGTEAFF. The CDR3 DNA reads TGTGCCAGCAGTTCCTACAGGGTGGGAACTGAAGCTTTCTTT.

This clonotype was recorded at least ten times. The rearrangement links TRBV2 to TRBJ1-6; no clear D gene. Germline CDR1 is SNHLY and CDR2 is FYNNEI. V was pared by 6 bases and J by 14 bases, with 20 bases between. The CDR3 is 14 residues long. The CDR3 DNA sequence: TGTGCCAGCAGAATCCGGGCCCCATCGGGAACCCTCCACTTT. It specifies CASRIRAPSGTLHF.

The chain links TRBV7-3 to TRBJ2-3, with D maybe TRBD1 (5 bases). Deletions cut 4 bases from V and 6 bases from J, with 11 bases between. The CDR3 consists of 13 residues. CDR1 is SGHTA and CDR2 is FQGTGA in the germline V gene. The CDR3 region has the DNA TGTGCCAGCAGCTCCTTCCAGGGCGATACGCAGTATTTT. It specifies CASSSFQGDTQYF.

This rearrangement joins TRBV7-3 to TRBJ2-2; 8 nucleotides align to TRBD1. Germline trimming cut 9 bases from V and 1 base from J; bases unmatched to any gene: 4. The germline CDR1 and CDR2 sequences are SGHTA and FQGTGA. CDR3 length: 14 amino acids. The CDR3 DNA sequence: TGTGCCAGTACAGGGGGACTGAACACCGGGGAGCTGTTTTTT. Its translation is CASTGGLNTGELFF. Full variable domain (rest looked up from reference TRBV7-3 and TRBJ2-2): GAGVSQTPSNKVTEKGKYVELRCDPISGHTALYWYRQSLGQGPEFLIYFQGTGAADDSGLPNDRFFAVRPEGSVSTLKIQRTERGDSAVYLCASTGGLNTGELFFGEGSRLTVL.